The rows below give T cell receptor beta chains drawn from one sample of a study of vaccination and CD4 T cells after COVID-19. MiXCR, run by TCRdb on the PCR reads, gives a single entry per CDR3 protein. Here the sample spans more than 9,000 distinct CDR3 sequences, roughly 63% being singletons. Their specific antigens are unknown. Sequenced sample: CD4+ T cells from blood, cultured in vitro. These receptors came from a human donor who had recovered from COVID-19. Each CDR3 is given with its conserved first and last residue. Each record gives: CDR3 DNA, CDR3 protein, clone size, D gene, CDR3 length, J gene, V gene. D genes are given only for firm matches. Not all rows give a size; the values are once, few, many and, for expanded clones, a class.

CDR3nt: TGCAGTGCCACCAGACAGGTTGTCTACAATGAGCAGTTCTTC
CDR3aa: CSATRQVVYNEQFF
abundance: few
d_gene: -
len: 14
j_gene: TRBJ2-1
v_gene: TRBV20-1

CDR3nt: TGTGCCAGCAGCTTAGCGAACGGCATTCAGTACTTC
CDR3aa: CASSLANGIQYF
abundance: few
d_gene: -
len: 12
j_gene: TRBJ2-4
v_gene: TRBV7-8

CDR3nt: TGTGCCAGCACACCCCTCGGACTAGGGAACACCGGGGAGCTGTTTTTT
CDR3aa: CASTPLGLGNTGELFF
abundance: -
d_gene: TRBD2
len: 16
j_gene: TRBJ2-2
v_gene: TRBV6-1

CDR3nt: TGTGCCAGCAGCTTGTACTATGGCTACACCTTC
CDR3aa: CASSLYYGYTF
abundance: -
d_gene: -
len: 11
j_gene: TRBJ1-2
v_gene: TRBV7-2

CDR3nt: TGTGCCAGCAGTTCAAGTCCTTGGTCGGACAGCGGCAATCAGCCCCAGCATTTT
CDR3aa: CASSSSPWSDSGNQPQHF
abundance: -
d_gene: -
len: 18
j_gene: TRBJ1-5
v_gene: TRBV27

CDR3nt: TGTGCCAGCAGTTGGACAGGGGGGACGACTGAAGCTTTCTTT
CDR3aa: CASSWTGGTTEAFF
abundance: -
d_gene: TRBD1
len: 14
j_gene: TRBJ1-1
v_gene: TRBV6-5

CDR3nt: TGTGCCAGCAGCTTATTCAGTAGCACAGATACGCAGTATTTT
CDR3aa: CASSLFSSTDTQYF
abundance: few
d_gene: -
len: 14
j_gene: TRBJ2-3
v_gene: TRBV7-9

CDR3nt: TGCAGTGCTAGAGGACAGAGCAATTCACCCCTCCACTTT
CDR3aa: CSARGQSNSPLHF
abundance: few
d_gene: -
len: 13
j_gene: TRBJ1-6
v_gene: TRBV20-1

CDR3nt: TGTGCCACTGCACTAGCGGGAGCGGGGGGCGAAGAGACCCAGTACTTC
CDR3aa: CATALAGAGGEETQYF
abundance: -
d_gene: TRBD2
len: 16
j_gene: TRBJ2-5
v_gene: TRBV24-1

CDR3nt: TGCAGTGCGCTACAACTAGCGAAGCAGTTCTTC
CDR3aa: CSALQLAKQFF
abundance: few
d_gene: TRBD2
len: 11
j_gene: TRBJ2-1
v_gene: TRBV20-1

CDR3nt: TGTGCCAGCAGGCAGCGAGAAGGGGGCAGGGAACAGCCCCAGCATTTT
CDR3aa: CASRQREGGREQPQHF
abundance: few
d_gene: TRBD1
len: 16
j_gene: TRBJ1-5
v_gene: TRBV6-1

CDR3nt: TGTGCCAGCAGCACCAACGAAGGGTGCGGGCCGGAGAACACTGAAGCTTTCTTT
CDR3aa: CASSTNEGCGPENTEAFF
abundance: -
d_gene: -
len: 18
j_gene: TRBJ1-1
v_gene: TRBV21-1

CDR3nt: TGTGCCAGCAGCCCCCGGGGACCGAACACTGAAGCTTTCTTT
CDR3aa: CASSPRGPNTEAFF
abundance: -
d_gene: -
len: 14
j_gene: TRBJ1-1
v_gene: TRBV11-3

CDR3nt: TGTGCCAGCAGCCCTTGGACAGGGGGAAATAATTCACCCCTCCACTTT
CDR3aa: CASSPWTGGNNSPLHF
abundance: -
d_gene: TRBD1
len: 16
j_gene: TRBJ1-6
v_gene: TRBV7-6

CDR3nt: TGTGCCGGAAGCTGGGCGTGGGAATCACCCCTCCACTTT
CDR3aa: CAGSWAWESPLHF
abundance: -
d_gene: -
len: 13
j_gene: TRBJ1-6
v_gene: TRBV5-3

CDR3nt: TGTGCCAGTAGAGACAGGGGGCATGGCTACACCTTC
CDR3aa: CASRDRGHGYTF
abundance: -
d_gene: TRBD1
len: 12
j_gene: TRBJ1-2
v_gene: TRBV19

CDR3nt: TGTGCCAGCAGTATCCGGGACAGGTATCACACCATATATTTT
CDR3aa: CASSIRDRYHTIYF
abundance: -
d_gene: TRBD1
len: 14
j_gene: TRBJ1-3
v_gene: TRBV6-4

CDR3nt: TGTGCCAGCAGTCCTACGGGGGCGGGGCCAGAGCTCCCCCTCCACTTT
CDR3aa: CASSPTGAGPELPLHF
abundance: -
d_gene: -
len: 16
j_gene: TRBJ1-6
v_gene: TRBV7-2

CDR3nt: TGCGCCAGCACTAGGGACAGGGGTCCTCCGACCGGGGAGCTGTTTTTT
CDR3aa: CASTRDRGPPTGELFF
abundance: -
d_gene: TRBD1
len: 16
j_gene: TRBJ2-2
v_gene: TRBV5-1

CDR3nt: TGTGCCAGCAGTTACTCCAGGGACAATGGCTACACCTTC
CDR3aa: CASSYSRDNGYTF
abundance: few
d_gene: -
len: 13
j_gene: TRBJ1-2
v_gene: TRBV6-2/TRBV6-3

CDR3nt: TGTGCCATCAGTGAGCCGGGAGCAGATACGCAGTATTTT
CDR3aa: CAISEPGADTQYF
abundance: -
d_gene: -
len: 13
j_gene: TRBJ2-3
v_gene: TRBV10-3

CDR3nt: TGTGCCAGCAGTTACTCCCCAGGGGCGTTCGAGACCCAGTACTTC
CDR3aa: CASSYSPGAFETQYF
abundance: medium-sized
d_gene: -
len: 15
j_gene: TRBJ2-5
v_gene: TRBV6-2/TRBV6-3

CDR3nt: TGCAGTTGTGGGACAGACTATGGCTACACCTTC
CDR3aa: CSCGTDYGYTF
abundance: -
d_gene: TRBD1
len: 11
j_gene: TRBJ1-2
v_gene: TRBV20-1

CDR3nt: TGTGCCAGTAGTATAGCCCGGGGCTCCTACAATGAGCAGTTCTTC
CDR3aa: CASSIARGSYNEQFF
abundance: -
d_gene: -
len: 15
j_gene: TRBJ2-1
v_gene: TRBV19

CDR3nt: TGTGCCAGCAGCCAAGATTCGACAGGGAACTATGGCTACACCTTC
CDR3aa: CASSQDSTGNYGYTF
abundance: -
d_gene: TRBD1
len: 15
j_gene: TRBJ1-2
v_gene: TRBV4-2